The entry below gives a single TCR beta chain sequence along with its context. The antigen is unknown. Only in-frame clones appear in the TCRdb table, and some are missing; sequencing was by immunoSEQ multiplex PCR. Here the sample spans nearly 35,000 clones, around 93% being singletons. This sample was included in a study of T cells in localized non-small cell lung cancer. The study's findings and limits: There were a median roughly 60 of the top 100 tumor clones appearing in adjacent lung. The greatest T cell clonality was found in uninvolved adjacent lung (higher than in tumor). Longer overall survival was seen with higher T cell density measured in blood.

CDR1 GTSNPN and CDR2 SVGIG come from the germline V gene (reference sequence). The CDR3 is 13 amino acids. The V and J ends lost 0 bases and 4 bases respectively, with 7 bases between them. The chain combines TRBV30 with TRBJ2-1; no firm D call. The sequence derives from a female donor at least 60 years old with stage II lung adenocarcinoma. The specimen was peripheral blood mononuclear cells, collected before any cancer treatment. CDR3 residues: CAWSVQNYNEQFF. The DNA for the CDR3 is TGTGCCTGGAGTGTACAAAATTACAATGAGCAGTTCTTC.